This T cell receptor (beta chain) was profiled in a study of shared clonotypes between healthy human individuals. Overall study: CD4 naive cells filled three plates per donor, CD4 memory three, CD8 naive two and CD8 memory one. General study findings and limits: Collection of samples was limited to blood; tissue repertoires likely differ. Sequencing depth was predicted to influence how clonotypes are shared among donors.

The CDR3 runs 13 residues. V gave up 6 bases and J gave up 4 bases, with 12 bases separating them. Germline CDR1 is SNHLY and CDR2 is FYNNEI. In the original analysis: Owing to the provision of junction-only sequences devoid of quality scores by immunoSEQ, filtering differed. Generated by immunoSEQ multiplex PCR, the TCRdb table keeps only in-frame clones and is missing some. D and trimming were read from the DNA, whereas the V and J calls and clone size are those reported in that table. Here the sample spans just under 350,000 clones, roughly 70% being singletons. Notes on this clone: Antigen: not known.

The clonotype originates from a man aged 25 to 40 in good health. The sample consisted of memory CD4+ T cells sorted from blood. Regarding subset: CD45RA-negative fraction. The chain couples TRBV2 to TRBJ1-2; D may be TRBD1 (5 bases). The CDR3 protein is CASRVDRSYGYTF. The CDR3 nucleotides read TGTGCCAGCAGAGTAGACAGAAGCTATGGCTACACCTTC.